This entry is about one TCR beta chain. The data were taken from a study of shared clonotypes between healthy human individuals. Trimming pared 3 bases from V and 12 bases from J, leaving 31 bases between. The CDR3 sequence is 18 residues long. Germline loops: CDR1 SGDLS, CDR2 YYNGEE. Naive CD8 isolation took CD45RO-negative cells positively selected for CCR7 and excluded terminally differentiated effector memory CD45RA+ cells. Method: immunoSEQ multiplex PCR; TCRdb's copy keeps in-frame clones and lacks some. This table has some 800,000 clones, 92% appearing once. The source of this sequence is a young man in good health. The sequenced sample consisted of naive CD8+ T cells sorted from blood. This chain joins TRBV9 and TRBJ2-1; possibly TRBD2 for D (5 bases). CDR3 sequence (DNA): TGTGCCAGCAGCGCCGGACCACTCCAGGCGATCGGGGAACGGGGGCAGTTCTTC. The encoded protein is CASSAGPLQAIGERGQFF.